The 10 T cell receptor beta chains listed next were all sequenced from one sample in a study of radiotherapy plus CTLA-4 blockade in lung cancer. Some clones are missing from TCRdb's copy, which holds only in-frame ones; the method was immunoSEQ multiplex PCR. There are around 99,000 clones in the sample; around nine tenths occur only once, and 4.5% to 6% lies in the top ten. The sample was peripheral blood, taken from a patient treated with radiotherapy plus ipilimumab. These TCRs come from a human donor with non-small cell lung cancer that progressed on radiotherapy plus ipilimumab.

A single count supports this clone. The chain carries TRBV11-2 and TRBJ2-7, with 10 bases lining up with TRBD2. The germline V gene has CDR1 SGHAT and CDR2 FQNNGV. Losses at the gene ends were 1 base for V and 3 bases for J; bases not matched to a gene: 12. CDR3 length: 18 amino acids. Here the CDR3 reads CASSLVAARTSGFYEQYF. The DNA for the CDR3 is TGTGCCAGCAGCTTAGTTGCAGCGCGGACTAGCGGCTTCTACGAGCAGTACTTC.

The chain recombines TRBV6-1 with TRBJ2-1, with D possibly being TRBD2 (6 bases). This CDR3 is built from 15 residues. Germline V lookup: CDR1 MNHNS, CDR2 SASEGT. V lost 4 bases and J lost 4, with 14 bases in between. This CDR3 is CASSVFGSLYNEQFF. The DNA for the CDR3 is TGTGCCAGCAGTGTTTTCGGGAGTTTATACAATGAGCAGTTCTTC.

The rearrangement links TRBV18 to TRBJ1-1; the D gene is possibly TRBD1 (5 bases). V gave up 3 bases and J gave up 1 base, with 9 bases separating them. The CDR3 consists of 14 residues. The germline V gene has CDR1 KGHSH and CDR2 LQKENI. CDR3 sequence (DNA): TGTGCCAGCTCACCGCGGACAAGGAACACTGAAGCTTTCTTT. It translates to CASSPRTRNTEAFF.

This sequence joins TRBV27 and TRBJ2-1; TRBD2 is a possible D gene (6 bases). V lost 5 bases to trimming and J lost 7 bases, with 21 bases between them. CDR1 is MNHEY, CDR2 SMNVEV, per germline (reference sequence). The CDR3 sequence is 16 residues long. Here the CDR3 reads CASSPGTGLFGNEQFF. The CDR3 DNA reads as TGTGCCAGCAGTCCAGGGACTGGACTTTTTGGGAATGAGCAGTTCTTC.

The chain links TRBV14 to TRBJ2-7, with no clear D. Germline CDR1 is SGHDN and CDR2 is FVKESK. V was pared by 4 bases and J by 1 base, with 5 bases between. The CDR3 contains 12 residues. CDR3: CASSPPSYEQYF. The CDR3 coding sequence is TGTGCCAGCAGCCCCCCATCCTACGAGCAGTACTTC.

The chain is built from TRBV6-1 and TRBJ2-7, with D uncertain. Looked up from germline, CDR1 is MNHNS and CDR2 is SASEGT. This CDR3 contains 16 residues. Trimming shortened V by 0 bases and J by 7 bases, and 19 bases separated the two germline ends. The CDR3 protein is CASSEAVPLLGGEQYF. The DNA for the CDR3 is TGTGCCAGCAGTGAAGCGGTTCCCCTCTTGGGTGGGGAGCAGTACTTC.

Comment on this clone: Germline is not matched at one junction end, which may reflect a read error. For the CDR3, the DNA is TGTGCTAGCAGCAGATCACAGGGGGCCTACGAGCAGTCCTTC. It specifies CASSRSQGAYEQSF. The chain recombines TRBV7-7 with TRBJ2-7; 9 bases map to TRBD1. This CDR3 has 14 residues. Germline CDR1 and CDR2: SSHAT and FNYEAQ (reference sequence). Full variable domain (missing parts from reference TRBV7-7 and TRBJ2-7): GAGVSQSPRYKVTKRGQDVTLRCDPISSHATLYWYQQALGQGPEFLTYFNYEAQPDKSGLPSDRFSAERPEGSISTLTIQRTEQRDSAMYRCASSRSQGAYEQSFGPGTRLTVT.

V gene TRBV7-9 combines with J gene TRBJ2-7; D is ambiguous. The CDR3 loop spans 10 amino acids. In germline, CDR1 is SEHNR, CDR2 FQNEAQ (reference sequence). Trimming left V 5 bases short and J 5 bases short, with 4 bases between. This CDR3 reads CASSANEQYF. The CDR3 region has the DNA TGTGCCAGCAGCGCCAACGAGCAGTACTTC.

This chain links TRBV5-1 with TRBJ1-1, with a weak D call TRBD1 (5 bases). This CDR3 region has 13 residues. Germline CDR1 is SGHRS and CDR2 is YFSETQ. V shed 0 bases and J shed 4 bases, with 7 bases lying between them. CDR3 protein: CASSLAGSTEAFF. In nucleotides, the CDR3 is TGCGCCAGCAGCTTGGCAGGGAGCACTGAAGCTTTCTTT. The full variable domain, completed using reference TRBV5-1 and TRBJ1-1, is KAGVTQTPRYLIKTRGQQVTLSCSPISGHRSVSWYQQTPGQGLQFLFEYFSETQRNKGNFPGRFSGRQFSNSRSEMNVSTLELGDSALYLCASSLAGSTEAFFGQGTRLTVV.

The V call is TRBV5-1, the J call TRBJ1-6, with D perhaps matching TRBD1 (6 bases). V was clipped by 5 bases and J by 9 bases, with 24 bases between them. Germline CDR1 and CDR2: SGHRS and YFSETQ. This CDR3 region has 17 residues. The CDR3 sequence: CASRWNGVRGSGSPLHF. The CDR3 nucleotides read TGCGCCAGCAGATGGAATGGTGTCAGGGGAAGTGGTTCACCCCTCCACTTT.